This T cell receptor (beta chain) was sequenced in a study of blood T cell repertoires in COVID-19. Study at large: Acute and convalescent COVID-19 specimens originated in the United States, Italy and Spain. T cells, B-cell-depleted T cells, or PBMCs provided the cDNA or gDNA that served as material.

In the study's own analysis: Amplification with reference gene primers provided the estimates of nucleated cell counts. Produced via immunoSEQ multiplex PCR; TCRdb's table is partial and in-frame only. V and J calls and clone size are copied from that table; D and trimming were computed from the DNA. Of about 120,000 clones in the sample, roughly 90% were seen once. CDR3 length: 15 residues. V was clipped by 4 bases and J by 6 bases; unmatched bases: 7. Germline CDR1 SEHNR, CDR2 FQNEAQ (reference sequence). The chain uses TRBV7-9 and TRBJ2-1, with 9 bases fitting TRBD1. Sequenced material: peripheral blood. The origin of this receptor is a man between 50 and 59 years old with acute or convalescent COVID-19. In DNA, the CDR3 is TGTGCCAGCAGCTCCGGGGACAGGGTCTTCAATGAGCAGTTCTTC. Protein sequence: CASSSGDRVFNEQFF.